The entry that follows covers one TCR beta chain sequence. This clonotype was observed many times. Its antigen is currently not known. One base away there is no much larger clone; base qualities are not given. Amplification of TCR beta CDR3 regions was carried out from RNA transcripts. The first round of RT-PCR for the TCR CDR3 was performed with the HTBI primer set and the Qiagen OneStep RT-PCR kit. Libraries were constructed in a second round of multiplex PCR, after which size selection and purification were performed. Libraries were sequenced paired-end with 100 bp reads on an Illumina HiSeq2000. The authors' pipeline ran thus. SOAPnuke was used to process the raw data, with reads discarded if the reads contained adapters or uncalled bases, had a mean Phred below 15, or lacked an exact constant-primer or identifier match. High-quality paired reads were merged with COPE v1.2.5, and unique nucleotide sequences were defined as clonotypes. MiTCR v1.1 was used to align clonotypes to the IMGT TRBV, TRBD and TRBJ reference segments. The analysis included only V-J combinations with a frequency above 0.0001, which together covered around 99% of the repertoires. The TCS score was defined as the ratio of F50 (clonal expansion) to E x V (chaos), calculated using BLOSUM62-based TCRdist between CDR3 peptides within each V-J. Welch's t-statistics and random forest reduced around 520 V-J features to 13, which were used in a naive Bayes classifier (R e1071). TCRdb redid the processing of the public reads, applying fastp at Q25 and MiXCR, and retained in-frame beta chains. CDR3 protein duplicates are merged, each entry listing the most common genes and DNA. The authors' filters were not applied to this entry. Across this sample there are more than 300,000 distinct CDR3 sequences, with 14% seen only once. In total, the top ten clones hold 20% of the sample.

This sample was taken from a study of T cells in Graves' hyperthyroidism and ophthalmopathy (dated by TCRdb to between 2018 and 2020). About the full investigation: Peripheral blood samples were taken at initial diagnosis, before any treatment was given. TCR V-J signatures able to tell the groups apart were searched for in a discovery cohort of some 97 patients, of whom more than 40 had Graves' ophthalmopathy and about 60 had stable Graves' hyperthyroidism. Whether ophthalmopathy could be predicted prospectively was tested in an independent validation cohort made up of roughly 19 hyperthyroidism patients plus 17 patients who later progressed to ophthalmopathy. The 80 to 100 discovery patients were randomly divided into training and test sets at a 7:3 ratio. The study also compared thyroid tissue and blood T-cell repertoires from five or six Graves' hyperthyroidism patients. After blood sampling, hyperthyroidism patients were treated with methimazole at a starting dose of 30 mg daily, and ophthalmopathy patients were treated with high-dose intravenous methylprednisolone. TCR Vbeta CDR3 sequencing of roughly 140 peripheral blood samples (roughly 41 ophthalmopathy, 75 hyperthyroidism and 17 progressor patients) is reported in the paper.

On the study overall, not on this receptor specifically: Ophthalmopathy was separated from stable hyperthyroidism by a 13 V-J signature model, with 87.88% sensitivity and about 81% specificity obtained in cross-validation and 80%/75% obtained in testing. Blood samples also contained most of the expanded thyroid clonotypes (frequency above 0.001), which suggests that blood repertoires may reflect thyroid immune responses. In validation, the model predicted progression to ophthalmopathy a median of 6.5 months before onset, with about 64% sensitivity and roughly 77% specificity. No statistical method was used to set the sample size in advance, and investigators knew the group allocation.

Ophthalmopathy patients had moderately to severely active disease, Clinical Activity Score of at least 3, NOSPECS grade of at least 4, and duration under 3 months. The study excluded patients with uncontrolled infections, other autoimmune diseases, pregnancy or lactation. Diagnoses relied on clinical symptoms, serum thyroxine and TRAb, thyroid ultrasound and orbital computed tomography. PBMCs were isolated from 10 ml of fresh peripheral blood by Ficoll-Paque density gradient centrifugation. Trizol reagent was used to extract total RNA, and RNA quality was then checked on an Agilent 2100 Bioanalyzer. The sequenced material came from blood. The clonotype was recovered from a young woman with Graves' ophthalmopathy.

In nucleotides, the sequence is TGTGCCAGTAGTATTCAGGAGGCAGACTATGGCTACACCTTC. This encodes CASSIQEADYGYTF. The sequence links TRBV19 to TRBJ1-2; the D segment cannot be called with confidence. CDR1 and CDR2, per the germline V gene (reference sequence), are LNHDA and SQIVND. Deletion took 3 bases off V and 3 bases off J, with a span of 11 bases between the germline ends. The CDR3, cysteine through phenylalanine, is 14 amino acids long. Of the read, only the CDR3 DNA is kept; its 42 bases are in frame from base 1.